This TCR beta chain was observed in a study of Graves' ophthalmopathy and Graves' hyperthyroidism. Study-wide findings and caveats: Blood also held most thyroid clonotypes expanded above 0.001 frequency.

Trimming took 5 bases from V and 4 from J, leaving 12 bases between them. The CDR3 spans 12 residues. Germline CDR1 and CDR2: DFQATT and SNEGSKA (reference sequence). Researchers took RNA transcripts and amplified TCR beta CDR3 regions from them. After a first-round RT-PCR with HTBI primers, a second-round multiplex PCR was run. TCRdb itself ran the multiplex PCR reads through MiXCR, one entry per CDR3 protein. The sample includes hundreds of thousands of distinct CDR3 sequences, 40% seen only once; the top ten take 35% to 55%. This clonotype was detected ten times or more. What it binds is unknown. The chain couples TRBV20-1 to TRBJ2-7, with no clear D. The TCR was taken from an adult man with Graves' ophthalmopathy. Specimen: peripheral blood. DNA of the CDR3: TGCAGTGCTCCGGGCCGCGCGTACGAGCAGTACTTC. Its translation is CSAPGRAYEQYF.